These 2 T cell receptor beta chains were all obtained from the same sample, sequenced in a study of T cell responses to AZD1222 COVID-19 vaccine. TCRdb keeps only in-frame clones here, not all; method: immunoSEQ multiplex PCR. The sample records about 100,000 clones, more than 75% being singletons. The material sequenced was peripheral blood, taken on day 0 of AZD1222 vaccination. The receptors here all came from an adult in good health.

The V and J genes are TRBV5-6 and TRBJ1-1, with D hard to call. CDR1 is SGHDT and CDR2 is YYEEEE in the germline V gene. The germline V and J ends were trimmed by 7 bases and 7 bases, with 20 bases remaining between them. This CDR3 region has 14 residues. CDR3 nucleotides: TGTGCCAGCCGCCTCGTAGCGGGTGCCGGTGAAGCTTTCTTT. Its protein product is CASRLVAGAGEAFF.

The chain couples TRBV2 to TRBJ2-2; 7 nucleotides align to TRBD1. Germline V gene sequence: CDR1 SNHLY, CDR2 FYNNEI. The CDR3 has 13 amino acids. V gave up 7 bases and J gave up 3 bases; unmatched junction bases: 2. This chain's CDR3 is CASTTGDTGELFF. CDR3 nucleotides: TGTGCCAGCACCACAGGGGACACCGGGGAGCTGTTTTTT.